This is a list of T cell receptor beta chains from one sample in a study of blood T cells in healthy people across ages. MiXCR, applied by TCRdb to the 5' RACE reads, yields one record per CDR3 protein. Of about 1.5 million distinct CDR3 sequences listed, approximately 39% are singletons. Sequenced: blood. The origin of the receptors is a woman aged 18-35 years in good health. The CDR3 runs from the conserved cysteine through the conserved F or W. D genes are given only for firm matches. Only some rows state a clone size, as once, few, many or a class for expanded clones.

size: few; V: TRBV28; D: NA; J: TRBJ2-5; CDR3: CASSLTGVETYQETQYF; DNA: TGTGCCAGCAGTTTAACGGGAGTTGAAACGTACCAAGAGACCCAGTACTTC
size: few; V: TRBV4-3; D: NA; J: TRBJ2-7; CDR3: CASSQEWVPYEQYF; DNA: TGCGCCAGCAGCCAAGAATGGGTCCCCTACGAGCAGTACTTC
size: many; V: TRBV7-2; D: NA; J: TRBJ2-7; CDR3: CASSLGQGANEQYF; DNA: TGTGCCAGCAGCTTAGGGCAGGGAGCCAACGAGCAGTACTTC
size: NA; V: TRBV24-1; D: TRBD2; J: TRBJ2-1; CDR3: CATRTSGNYNEQFF; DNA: TGTGCCACCAGAACTAGCGGTAACTACAATGAGCAGTTCTTC
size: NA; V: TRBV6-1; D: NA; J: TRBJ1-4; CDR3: CASSVGGAGEKLFF; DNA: TGTGCCAGCAGTGTTGGAGGGGCTGGTGAAAAACTGTTTTTT
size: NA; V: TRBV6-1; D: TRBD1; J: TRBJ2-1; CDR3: CASSSERGQSSYNEQFF; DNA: TGTGCCAGCAGCTCAGAGAGGGGGCAAAGCTCCTACAATGAGCAGTTCTTC
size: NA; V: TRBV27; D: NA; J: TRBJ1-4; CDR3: CASSLFIPRGNEKLFF; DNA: TGTGCCAGCAGTTTATTTATTCCAAGGGGAAATGAAAAACTGTTTTTT
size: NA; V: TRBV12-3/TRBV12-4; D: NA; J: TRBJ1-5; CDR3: CASRTIGQPQHF; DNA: TGTGCCAGCAGGACGATCGGTCAGCCCCAGCATTTT
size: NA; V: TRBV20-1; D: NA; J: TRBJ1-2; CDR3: CSARASGSPRGRDYGYTF; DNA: TGCAGTGCTAGAGCCTCCGGGTCGCCGCGAGGGCGTGACTATGGCTACACCTTC
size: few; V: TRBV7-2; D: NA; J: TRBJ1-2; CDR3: CASSPIQNYGYTF; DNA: TGTGCCAGCAGTCCTATACAGAACTATGGCTACACCTTC
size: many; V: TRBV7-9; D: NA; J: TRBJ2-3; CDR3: CASSLDTGLDTQYF; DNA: TGTGCCAGCAGCTTGGACACAGGGCTGGATACGCAGTATTTT
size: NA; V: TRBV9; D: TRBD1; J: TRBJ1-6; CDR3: CASSPRDRAWSPLHF; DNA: TGTGCCAGCAGCCCCCGGGACAGGGCCTGGTCCCCCCTCCACTTT
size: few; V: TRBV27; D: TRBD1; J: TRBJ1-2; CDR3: CATRRGDSYGYTF; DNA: TGTGCCACAAGGAGGGGGGACAGTTATGGCTACACCTTC